This paragraph reports one T cell receptor (beta chain). The sample is drawn from a study of blood T cell repertoires in COVID-19. About the research overall: From the United States, Italy and Spain came samples of acute and convalescent COVID-19. Sample material is recorded as cDNA or gDNA derived from T cells, B-cell-depleted T cells, or PBMCs.

Trimming cost V 1 base and J 7 bases, with 14 bases left between them. The CDR3 runs to 14 residues. CDR1 is MGHRA, CDR2 YSYEKL, per germline. Source study methods: Amplification of reference gene primers was used by the study to estimate nucleated cell counts. Produced via immunoSEQ multiplex PCR; TCRdb's table is partial and in-frame only. The DNA gave D and trimming, while V, J and clone size come from that table. The table has about 160,000 clones, around 93% seen once; the top ten hold 3.5% to 5%. Input material: peripheral blood. The source is a woman aged 45-65 years with acute or convalescent COVID-19. The chain combines TRBV4-1 with TRBJ2-7; maybe TRBD1 (5 bases). The CDR3 DNA reads as TGCGCCAGCAGCCAAGTGTCGGCAGGGAATGAGCAGTACTTC. Translated: CASSQVSAGNEQYF.